This note documents a single TCR beta chain sequence. The table came from immunoSEQ multiplex PCR; TCRdb's copy has only in-frame clones and leaves some out. The sample consists of 42,000 or so clones, about four fifths of them appearing once. The sample originates from a study of blood T cell repertoires in COVID-19. Germline CDR1 is SGHTA and CDR2 is FQGNSA. CDR3 length equals 14 residues. Trimming removed 1 base from V and 8 bases from J, with 14 bases in between. This rearrangement joins TRBV7-2 to TRBJ1-1, with a possible D match to TRBD1 (5 bases). Material for sequencing was peripheral blood. This sequence originates from a man between 40 and 49 years old with active or convalescent COVID-19. CDR3 nucleotides: TGTGCCAGCAGCTTAGTCCCGGGGGAGGGAGAAGCTTTCTTT. Protein sequence: CASSLVPGEGEAFF.